This T cell receptor (beta chain) was recovered during a study of patients and donors after allogeneic stem cell transplantation. With 5 bases clipped from V and 4 bases from J, the junction kept 9 bases outside the gene matches. CDR1 is SGHVS and CDR2 is FQNEAQ in the germline V gene. This CDR3 region has 17 residues. From the RT-PCR reads, TCRdb called clonotypes with MiXCR, one entry per CDR3 protein. The sample holds about 160,000 distinct CDR3 sequences, 24% seen once. Material: blood, either unsorted or a sorted T cell fraction (not recorded which). The chain carries TRBV7-8 and TRBJ2-1, with 12 bases that match TRBD2. This receptor was taken from a human donor who was either an allogeneic HSCT recipient or a stem cell or donor lymphocyte infusion donor (not recorded which). It is not recorded whose cells these are; they may come from a transplant donor. CDR3 coding DNA: TGTGCCAGCAGCCCTCAACTAGCGGGGGGATTTTACAATGAGCAGTTCTTC. The encoded protein is CASSPQLAGGFYNEQFF.